This TCR beta chain was sequenced during a study of human T cells and chemical hapten exposure. At the level of the study: Variation in per-sample TCR yields came mainly from small pooled library volume differences.

V was pared by 6 bases and J by 6 bases, with 17 bases between. The CDR3 contains 14 residues. The germline CDR1 and CDR2 sequences are SGHDN and FVKESK. Note on this clonotype: Its cognate antigen is unknown.

The library attached unique molecular identifiers to individual cDNA molecules. Per the study methods: A per-sample median of about 96,000 TCRs was observed, with a range of roughly 23,224 to 750,000. TCRdb reprocessed the RACE reads with MiXCR, giving one entry per CDR3 protein. The V and J calls and clone size come from TCRdb's table, not from the authors' own analysis. The sample has about 130,000 distinct CDR3 sequences, approximately 8.3% seen once. General study findings and limits: There was no change with DPC sensitization in TCRs above 1 in 1000 frequency.

The time point: healthy volunteer bleed at 2 weeks. It was unfractionated whole blood from which total RNA was extracted. The specimen was whole blood. The rearrangement links TRBV14 to TRBJ1-1; maybe TRBD1 (5 bases). This receptor was taken from a male donor in good health. Some clones in this sample may be carry-over from other donors' samples. CDR3 protein: CASRRTSGLPEAFF. Here the CDR3 DNA reads TGTGCCAGCAGACGCACCTCAGGGTTGCCTGAAGCTTTCTTT.